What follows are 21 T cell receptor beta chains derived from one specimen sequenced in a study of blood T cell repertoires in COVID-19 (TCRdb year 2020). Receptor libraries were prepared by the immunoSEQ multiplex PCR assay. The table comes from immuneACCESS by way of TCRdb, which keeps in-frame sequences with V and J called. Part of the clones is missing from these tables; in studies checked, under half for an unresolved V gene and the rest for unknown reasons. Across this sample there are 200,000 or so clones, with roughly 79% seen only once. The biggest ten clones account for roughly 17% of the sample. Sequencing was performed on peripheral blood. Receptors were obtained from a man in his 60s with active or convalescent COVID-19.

This CDR3 is CASSPQRAEQFF. The CDR3 DNA follows: TGTGCCAGCAGCCCACAGCGGGCTGAGCAGTTCTTC. This sequence joins TRBV7-8 and TRBJ2-1; TRBD2 might be the D (6 bases). The germline CDR1 and CDR2 sequences are SGHVS and FQNEAQ. This CDR3 has 12 residues. Trimming removed 5 bases from V and 9 bases from J, with 11 bases in between. The whole variable domain, remainder taken from reference TRBV7-8 and TRBJ2-1, is GAGVSQSPRYKVAKRGQDVALRCDPISGHVSLFWYQQALGQGPEFLTYFQNEAQLDKSGLPSDRFFAERPEGSVSTLKIQRTQQEDSAVYLCASSPQRAEQFFGPGTRLTVL.

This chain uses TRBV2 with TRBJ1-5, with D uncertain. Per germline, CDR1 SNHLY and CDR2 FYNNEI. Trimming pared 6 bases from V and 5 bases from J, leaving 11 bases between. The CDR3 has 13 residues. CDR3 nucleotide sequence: TGTGCCAGCAGGGGAGAGAGAGATCAGCCCCAGCATTTT. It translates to CASRGERDQPQHF.

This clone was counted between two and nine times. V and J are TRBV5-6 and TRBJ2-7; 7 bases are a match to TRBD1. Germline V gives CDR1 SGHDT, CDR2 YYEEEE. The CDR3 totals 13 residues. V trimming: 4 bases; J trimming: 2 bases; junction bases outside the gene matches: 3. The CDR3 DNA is TGTGCCAGCAGCCCGGGACAGACCTACGAGCAGTACTTC. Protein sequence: CASSPGQTYEQYF.

For the CDR3, the DNA is TGTGCCAGTAACCGGGACAGGGGGATCCGGGAGCTGTTTTTT. Translated, it gives CASNRDRGIRELFF. V is TRBV6-5 and J is TRBJ2-2, with 11 bases that match TRBD1. The CDR3 has 14 residues. Per germline, CDR1 MNHEY and CDR2 SVGAGI. Unmatched junction bases numbered 9, after V lost 9 bases and J lost 9 bases.

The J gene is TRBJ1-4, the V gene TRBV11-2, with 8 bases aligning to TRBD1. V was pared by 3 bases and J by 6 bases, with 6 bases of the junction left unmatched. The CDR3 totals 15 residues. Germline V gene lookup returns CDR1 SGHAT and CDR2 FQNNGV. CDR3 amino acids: CASSFRTGIDEKLFF. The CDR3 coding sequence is TGTGCCAGCAGCTTCAGGACAGGGATCGATGAAAAACTGTTTTTT.

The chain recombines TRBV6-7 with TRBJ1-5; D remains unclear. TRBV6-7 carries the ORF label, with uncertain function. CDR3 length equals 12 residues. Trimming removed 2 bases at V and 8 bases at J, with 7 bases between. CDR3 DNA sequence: TGTGCCAGCAGTTACCGGCGGAAGCCCCAGCATTTT. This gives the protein CASSYRRKPQHF.

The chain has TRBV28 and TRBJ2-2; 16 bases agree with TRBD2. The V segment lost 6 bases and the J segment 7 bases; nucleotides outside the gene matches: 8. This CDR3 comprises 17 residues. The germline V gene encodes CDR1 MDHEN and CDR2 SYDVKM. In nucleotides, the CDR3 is TGTGCCAGCAGCTTGGGACTAGCGGGAGGGCCTGGCGGGGAGCTGTTTTTT. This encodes CASSLGLAGGPGGELFF.

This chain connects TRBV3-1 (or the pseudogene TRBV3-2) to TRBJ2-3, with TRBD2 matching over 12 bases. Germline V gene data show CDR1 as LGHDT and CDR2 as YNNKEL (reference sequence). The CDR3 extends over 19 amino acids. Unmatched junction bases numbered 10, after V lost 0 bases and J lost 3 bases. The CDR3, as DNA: TGTGCCAGCAGCCAAGATGTAGCTAGCGGGAGGGCAGGTACAGATACGCAGTATTTT. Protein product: CASSQDVASGRAGTDTQYF.

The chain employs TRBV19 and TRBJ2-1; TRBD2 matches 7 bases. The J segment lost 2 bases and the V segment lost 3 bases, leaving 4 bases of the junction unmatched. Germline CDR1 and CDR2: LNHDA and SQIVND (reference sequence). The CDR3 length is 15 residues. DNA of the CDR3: TGTGCCAGTAGTATGACTAGCTTGCCCTACAATGAGCAGTTCTTC. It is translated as CASSMTSLPYNEQFF.

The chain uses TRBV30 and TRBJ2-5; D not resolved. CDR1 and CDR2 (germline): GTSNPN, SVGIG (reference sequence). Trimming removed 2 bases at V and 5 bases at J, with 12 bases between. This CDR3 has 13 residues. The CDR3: CAWSILLRETQYF. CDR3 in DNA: TGTGCCTGGAGTATCCTACTCCGGGAGACCCAGTACTTC.

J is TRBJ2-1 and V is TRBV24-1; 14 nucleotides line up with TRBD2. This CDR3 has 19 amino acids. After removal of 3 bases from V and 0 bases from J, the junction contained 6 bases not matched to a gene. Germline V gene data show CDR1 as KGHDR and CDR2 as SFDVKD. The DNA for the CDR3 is TGTGCCACCAGTGATCCCACCGGGACTAGCGGGAGCTCCTACAATGAGCAGTTCTTC. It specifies CATSDPTGTSGSSYNEQFF.

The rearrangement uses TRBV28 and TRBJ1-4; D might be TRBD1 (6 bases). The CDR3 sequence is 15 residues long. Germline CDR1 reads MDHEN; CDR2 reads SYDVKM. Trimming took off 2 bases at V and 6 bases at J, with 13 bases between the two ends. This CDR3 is CASSLGGQGDEKLFF. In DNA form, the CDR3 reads TGTGCCAGCAGTTTAGGGGGCCAGGGTGATGAAAAACTGTTTTTT.

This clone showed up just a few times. The CDR3 DNA is TGTGCCAGCAGCCCACTAGCGGGATGGGGTGGTACCTACGAGCAGTACTTC. Protein: CASSPLAGWGGTYEQYF. The rearrangement joins TRBV7-9 to TRBJ2-7; 10 positions agree with TRBD2. Per the germline V gene, CDR1 is SEHNR and CDR2 is FQNEAQ (reference sequence). The CDR3 has 17 residues. Trimming took 5 bases from V and 2 from J; bases not matched to a gene: 12.

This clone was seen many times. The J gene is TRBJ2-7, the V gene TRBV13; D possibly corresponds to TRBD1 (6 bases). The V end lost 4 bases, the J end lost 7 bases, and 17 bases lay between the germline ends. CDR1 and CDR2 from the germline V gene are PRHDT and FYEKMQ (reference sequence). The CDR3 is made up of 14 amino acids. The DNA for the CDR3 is TGTGCCAGCAGCTATCGCCAGGGGCCACGGGAGCAGTACTTC. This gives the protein CASSYRQGPREQYF.

Written as DNA, the CDR3 is TGTGCCAGCAGCCCTTATAAGAGGGTAGCGGGAGCCGAGCAGTACTTC. Translation gives CASSPYKRVAGAEQYF. V gene TRBV5-4 combines with J gene TRBJ2-7; TRBD2 agrees at 9 bases. Trimming at V came to 4 bases and at J to 6 bases, leaving 14 bases not matched to a gene. Germline V gives CDR1 SGHNT, CDR2 YYREEE (reference sequence). The CDR3 sequence is 16 residues long.

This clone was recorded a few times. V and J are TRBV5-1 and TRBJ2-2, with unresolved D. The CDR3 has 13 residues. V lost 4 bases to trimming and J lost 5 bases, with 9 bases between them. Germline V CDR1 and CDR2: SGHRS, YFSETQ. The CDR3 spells CASSPLETGELFF. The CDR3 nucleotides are TGCGCCAGCAGCCCGTTAGAGACCGGGGAGCTGTTTTTT.

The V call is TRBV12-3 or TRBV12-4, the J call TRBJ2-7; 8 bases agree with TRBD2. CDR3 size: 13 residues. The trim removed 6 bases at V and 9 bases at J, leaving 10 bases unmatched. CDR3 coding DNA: TGTGCCAGCAGCACCGGGACTAGTTTGGTGCAGTACTTC. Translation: CASSTGTSLVQYF.

CDR3 sequence reads: CASSLEADTYNEQFF. The CDR3, as DNA: TGTGCCAGCAGCTTAGAAGCGGATACCTACAATGAGCAGTTCTTC. This chain uses TRBV7-3 with TRBJ2-1; the D gene is possibly TRBD2 (5 bases). Trimming left V 2 bases short and J 2 bases short, with 10 bases between. The CDR3 has 15 residues. The germline CDR1 and CDR2 sequences are SGHTA and FQGTGA.

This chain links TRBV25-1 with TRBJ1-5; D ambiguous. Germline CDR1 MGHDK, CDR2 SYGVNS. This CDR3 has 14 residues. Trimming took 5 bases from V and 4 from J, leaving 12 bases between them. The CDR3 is CASSTPGGNQPQHF. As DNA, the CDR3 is TGTGCCAGCAGTACACCGGGAGGGAATCAGCCCCAGCATTTT.

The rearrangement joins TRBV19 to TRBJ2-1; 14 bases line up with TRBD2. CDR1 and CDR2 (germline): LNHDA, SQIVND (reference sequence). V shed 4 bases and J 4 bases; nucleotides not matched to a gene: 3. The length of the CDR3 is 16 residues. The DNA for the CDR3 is TGTGCCAGTAGTAACCGACTAGCGGGAGGGTACAATGAGCAGTTCTTC. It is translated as CASSNRLAGGYNEQFF.

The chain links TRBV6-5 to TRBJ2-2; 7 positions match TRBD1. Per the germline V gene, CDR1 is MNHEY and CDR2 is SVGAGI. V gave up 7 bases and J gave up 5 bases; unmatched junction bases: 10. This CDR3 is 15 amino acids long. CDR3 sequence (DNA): TGTGCCAGCAAAGGGCAGGGGGTAAAAACCGGGGAGCTGTTTTTT. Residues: CASKGQGVKTGELFF.